What follows is one T cell receptor beta chain and its context. A single record per CDR3 protein comes from TCRdb applying MiXCR to the 5' RACE reads. The sample contains 150,000 to 200,000 distinct CDR3 sequences, 25% to 35% of which appear only once. This sample stems from a study of CD8 T cells in ankylosing spondylitis. Germline V lookup: CDR1 SNHLY, CDR2 FYNNEI. This CDR3 is 19 amino acids long. V lost 1 base and J lost 1, with 22 bases in between. This TCR came from a male donor with ankylosing spondylitis. Specimen: synovial fluid, either unsorted or a sorted T cell fraction (not recorded which). V gene TRBV2 combines with J gene TRBJ1-1, with a weak D call TRBD1 (5 bases). The CDR3: CASSEDKFPGRPRNTEAFF. The CDR3 nucleotides read TGTGCCAGCAGTGAAGATAAATTCCCGGGGCGACCTCGGAACACTGAAGCTTTCTTT.